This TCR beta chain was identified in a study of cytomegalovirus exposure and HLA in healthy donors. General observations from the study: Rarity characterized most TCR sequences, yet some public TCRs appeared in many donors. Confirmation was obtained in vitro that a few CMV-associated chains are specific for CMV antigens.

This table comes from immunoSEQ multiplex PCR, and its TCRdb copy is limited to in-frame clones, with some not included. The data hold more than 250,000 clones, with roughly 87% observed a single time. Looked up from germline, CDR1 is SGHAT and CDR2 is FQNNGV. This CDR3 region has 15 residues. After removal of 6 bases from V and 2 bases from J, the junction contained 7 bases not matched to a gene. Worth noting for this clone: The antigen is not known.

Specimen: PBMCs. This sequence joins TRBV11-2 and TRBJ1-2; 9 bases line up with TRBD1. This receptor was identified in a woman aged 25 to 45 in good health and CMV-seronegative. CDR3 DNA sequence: TGTGCCAGCAGGCGGACAGGGGAAAGAAACTATGGCTACACCTTC. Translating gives CASRRTGERNYGYTF.